The 8 T cell receptor beta chains given below trace back to one sample, sequenced in a study of molecular identifiers for immune sequencing clone quantification. TCRdb re-called the PCR reads with MiXCR, one entry per CDR3 protein. This repertoire shows about half a million distinct CDR3 sequences, over 20% found once; its top ten account for roughly 0.81%. Sequencing was done on a sample of naive CD8+ T cells from blood, with Jurkat cell RNA spiked in. This sample's subset: FACS-sorted CD8+CD4-CCR7+CD45RA+ naive T cells. These TCRs come from a human donor in good health. Some libraries in this study had Jurkat cell RNA spiked in.

J is TRBJ2-2 and V is TRBV7-9, with 8 bases that match TRBD2. CDR1 is SEHNR, CDR2 FQNEAQ, per germline (reference sequence). The CDR3 spans 17 residues. The V and J ends lost 1 base and 3 bases, in that order; junction bases with no gene match: 7. The CDR3 here is CASSLDGRAPDTGELFF. CDR3 DNA sequence: TGTGCCAGCAGCTTAGACGGGAGGGCCCCAGACACCGGGGAGCTGTTTTTT.

This clonotype was picked up many times. The genes are TRBV29-1 and TRBJ2-3; D not resolved. Germline values: CDR1 SQVTM, CDR2 ANQGSEA. CDR3 length: 14 residues. V was clipped by 4 bases and J by 1 base, with 12 bases between them. The CDR3 nucleotides read TGCAGCGTTGTTTTGGGTACGGGCACAGATACGCAGTATTTT. Translated: CSVVLGTGTDTQYF.

This clonotype showed up many times. V is TRBV20-1 and J is TRBJ1-5; D perhaps matches TRBD1 (5 bases). V lost 0 bases and J lost 3, with 18 bases in between. Germline V lookup: CDR1 DFQATT, CDR2 SNEGSKA (reference sequence). This CDR3 is 17 amino acids long. CDR3 coding DNA: TGCAGTGCTAGAGATAACCGGGGGTCAATTCACAATCAGCCCCAGCATTTT. It codes for CSARDNRGSIHNQPQHF.

Regarding this clonotype: A much larger clone differs by one base, so this may be a read error. The chain couples TRBV6-5 to TRBJ2-3; the D gene is possibly TRBD1 (6 bases). The CDR3 is made up of 15 amino acids. Germline CDR1 reads MNHEY; CDR2 reads SVGAGI. The CDR3 is CAGSYRAGATDTQYF. The CDR3 DNA sequence: TGTGCCGGCAGTTATCGGGCAGGGGCCACAGATACGCAGTATTTT.

In its sample, this clonotype was seen a few times. The rearrangement joins TRBV24-1 to TRBJ2-1; TRBD1 aligns across 11 bases. This CDR3 is 17 amino acids long. Germline V gene data show CDR1 as KGHDR and CDR2 as SFDVKD. The V gene end was trimmed by 3 bases and the J gene end by 7 bases; junction bases not matched to a gene: 10. CDR3 loop: CATSDTGQGGWSNEQFF. In DNA, the CDR3 is TGTGCCACCAGTGATACGGGACAGGGGGGGTGGTCTAATGAGCAGTTCTTC.

To note about this clonotype: Because the CDR3 is missing its conserved closing phenylalanine or tryptophan, this is likely a read error. This chain's CDR3 is CAWGRDRNEQYC. For the CDR3, the DNA is TGTGCCTGGGGCCGGGACAGGAACGAGCAGTACTGC. The rearrangement joins TRBV30 to TRBJ2-7, with TRBD1 matching 8 bases. Germline loops: CDR1 GTSNPN, CDR2 SVGIG (reference sequence). This CDR3 has 12 amino acids. Germline trimming cut 5 bases from V and 5 bases from J; bases unmatched to any gene: 5.

The V gene is TRBV6-1, the J gene TRBJ1-1; unclear D gene. The CDR3 extends over 14 amino acids. The germline V gene has CDR1 MNHNS and CDR2 SASEGT. V lost 4 bases and J lost 8, with 17 bases in between. The CDR3 DNA reads TGTGCCAGCAGTGCGGAAAGAGAAACCTTAGAAGCTTTCTTT. It yields the protein CASSAERETLEAFF.

This clonotype has just a few counts. The chain uses TRBV14 and TRBJ2-7, with 8 bases lining up with TRBD1. The CDR3 is 15 residues long. Germline lookup yields CDR1 SGHDN and CDR2 FVKESK. Trimming removed 3 bases from V and 3 bases from J; junction bases left unmatched: 7. Written as DNA, the CDR3 is TGTGCCAGCAGCCAGAGGACAGGGAGGCTCTACGAGCAGTACTTC. It translates to CASSQRTGRLYEQYF.